The 19 T cell receptor beta chains presented below share a single source sample, sequenced in a study of T cell responses to AZD1222 COVID-19 vaccine. The data were produced by immunoSEQ multiplex PCR, yet TCRdb's version contains in-frame clones alone and is incomplete. Here the sample spans 100,000 to 150,000 clones, roughly 92% being singletons. Sequenced here: peripheral blood, sampled 28 days after the second AZD1222 dose. The receptors shown here come from an adult who received the AZD1222 COVID-19 vaccine.

The V call is TRBV29-1, the J call TRBJ1-1; 8 bases map to TRBD1. The germline CDR1 and CDR2 sequences are SQVTM and ANQGSEA. With 6 bases clipped from V and 5 bases from J, the junction kept 8 bases outside the gene matches. The CDR3 extends over 13 amino acids. The CDR3, as DNA: TGCAGCGTAGCGGACAGGGTTGGAACTGAAGCTTTCTTT. Its translation: CSVADRVGTEAFF.

Comments on this clone: The sample has other DNA sequences that encode this CDR3 too. The chain uses TRBV9 and TRBJ2-2; 9 bases line up with TRBD2. CDR3 length equals 17 residues. With V trimmed by 0 bases and J by 4 bases, 7 bases remained unmatched. From germline, CDR1 is SGDLS and CDR2 YYNGEE. CDR3 sequence reads: CASSVEGAGGLTGELFF. Written as DNA, the CDR3 is TGTGCCAGCAGCGTAGAAGGAGCGGGGGGACTCACCGGGGAGCTGTTTTTT.

In nucleotides, the CDR3 is TGTGCCAGCAGTTACTCAGGGGGAGGGGCTAACTATGGCTACACCTTC. Translated, it gives CASSYSGGGANYGYTF. The chain links TRBV6-5 to TRBJ1-2; weak D call: TRBD1 (6 bases). CDR3 length: 16 residues. V dropped 0 bases and J dropped 0 bases, with 11 bases sitting between them. Germline V gene sequence: CDR1 MNHEY, CDR2 SVGAGI.

The chain links TRBV24-1 to TRBJ2-3; 8 bases fit TRBD2. CDR1 is KGHDR and CDR2 is SFDVKD in the germline V gene. The CDR3 totals 15 residues. V gave up 1 base and J gave up 6 bases; unmatched junction bases: 5. CDR3 DNA sequence: TGTGCCACCAGTGATTTCTCCGGGAGGGGGGATACGCAGTATTTT. It is translated as CATSDFSGRGDTQYF.

The genes are TRBV12-3 or TRBV12-4 and TRBJ1-5; the D is unclear. This CDR3 region has 12 residues. Trimming shortened V by 6 bases and J by 1 base, and 4 bases separated the two germline ends. In DNA form, the CDR3 reads TGTGCCAGCAGGAGAAGCAATCAGCCCCAGCATTTT. Translating it yields CASRRSNQPQHF.

The rearrangement joins TRBV6-2 or TRBV6-3 to TRBJ2-7; 13 nucleotides align to TRBD2. Per the germline V gene, CDR1 is MNHEY and CDR2 is SVGEGT. V shed 4 bases and J 4 bases; nucleotides not matched to a gene: 7. CDR3 size: 16 residues. The CDR3: CASSWTGLAGEYEQYF. Written as DNA, the CDR3 is TGTGCCAGCAGTTGGACAGGACTAGCGGGAGAATACGAGCAGTACTTC.

The chain has TRBV2 and TRBJ2-5; 8 nucleotides match TRBD1. V was clipped by 5 bases and J by 3 bases; unmatched bases: 5. The CDR3 length is 14 residues. CDR1 SNHLY and CDR2 FYNNEI come from the germline V gene. The DNA for the CDR3 is TGTGCCAGCAGTTCGGGACAGGATGAAGAGACCCAGTACTTC. Amino acids: CASSSGQDEETQYF.

This chain connects TRBV7-6 to TRBJ1-1; no firm D call. The V end was cut by 2 bases, the J end by 5 bases, with 15 bases between. Germline CDR1 reads SGHVS; CDR2 reads FNYEAQ. CDR3 length: 15 residues. The CDR3 spells CASSLLPLSKTEAFF. The CDR3 DNA reads TGTGCCAGCAGCTTATTACCCTTGAGTAAGACTGAAGCTTTCTTT.

The chain employs TRBV9 and TRBJ2-7; TRBD2 aligns across 9 bases. The CDR3 is 14 amino acids. V lost 3 bases, J lost 5 bases, and 6 bases stayed unmatched. Germline CDR1 and CDR2: SGDLS and YYNGEE. The CDR3 nucleotides are TGTGCCAGCAGCGCCGGGACTAGCATACACGAGCAGTACTTC. Amino acid sequence: CASSAGTSIHEQYF.

The chain recombines TRBV4-2 with TRBJ1-1; 10 nucleotides line up with TRBD1. The CDR3 sequence is 17 residues long. The J segment lost 3 bases and the V segment lost 0 bases, leaving 7 bases of the junction unmatched. Germline CDR1 is LGHNA and CDR2 is YNFKEQ. The CDR3 DNA reads TGTGCCAGCAGCCAAGAAATTAGGGACAGGGGTCACACTGAAGCTTTCTTT. It specifies CASSQEIRDRGHTEAFF.

The chain links TRBV12-5 to TRBJ1-1, with unresolved D. The germline gives CDR1 LGHNT, CDR2 FRNRAP. This CDR3 region has 11 residues. CDR3 sequence: CAAQGNTEAFF. The CDR3 nucleotides read TGTGCCGCTCAAGGGAACACTGAAGCTTTCTTT.

This chain links TRBV6-5 with TRBJ2-3, with a possible D match to TRBD2 (7 bases). The CDR3 has 16 amino acids. The V and J ends lost 0 bases and 1 base respectively, with 11 bases between them. Per the germline V gene, CDR1 is MNHEY and CDR2 is SVGAGI. CDR3 in amino acids: CASSYSRGGGTDTQYF. Written as DNA, the CDR3 is TGTGCCAGCAGTTACTCGAGGGGGGGAGGCACAGATACGCAGTATTTT.

V gene TRBV27 combines with J gene TRBJ1-1; D ambiguous. CDR1 and CDR2 (germline): MNHEY, SMNVEV (reference sequence). V lost 1 base and J 4 bases, leaving 7 bases between the germline ends. The CDR3 contains 13 residues. CDR3 DNA: TGTGCCAGCAGTTTATATTATGGCACTGAAGCTTTCTTT. It yields the protein CASSLYYGTEAFF.

V gene TRBV7-3 combines with J gene TRBJ1-2; no reliable D call. Germline CDR1 is SGHTA and CDR2 is FQGTGA. The CDR3 extends over 15 amino acids. V lost 2 bases, J lost 0 bases, and 10 bases lay in between. CDR3 loop: CASSLSGGANYGYTF. CDR3 DNA: TGTGCCAGCAGCTTATCGGGCGGTGCTAACTATGGCTACACCTTC.

This rearrangement joins TRBV21-1 to TRBJ2-3. TRBV21-1 is assigned pseudogene status. The length of the CDR3 is 17 residues. CDR3 sequence reads: CASSKSQRGPSTDTQYF. CDR3 in DNA: TGTGCCAGCAGCAAATCCCAGCGAGGACCTAGCACAGATACGCAGTATTTT.

On this clone itself: This sample also contains other DNA sequences that code for the same CDR3. The V gene is TRBV10-3, the J gene TRBJ1-5; a possible D gene is TRBD1 (5 bases). This CDR3 has 15 amino acids. In germline, CDR1 is ENHRY, CDR2 SYGVKD. V was trimmed by 0 bases and J by 2 bases, leaving 8 bases between them. CDR3 bases: TGTGCCATCAGTGAGTCGAGGGGAGGCAATCAGCCCCAGCATTTT. This gives the protein CAISESRGGNQPQHF.

The chain uses TRBV28 and TRBJ1-2; a weak D match, TRBD1 (5 bases). This CDR3 spans 13 amino acids. Germline V CDR1 and CDR2: MDHEN, SYDVKM. Trimming took 6 bases from V and 7 from J, leaving 15 bases between them. This chain's CDR3 is CASRGDGGGGYTF. As DNA, the CDR3 is TGTGCCAGCAGGGGGGACGGAGGAGGTGGCTACACCTTC.

This chain joins TRBV5-6 and TRBJ2-7; the match to TRBD1 covers 10 bases. Germline trimming cut 2 bases from V and 2 bases from J; bases unmatched to any gene: 4. Per germline, CDR1 SGHDT and CDR2 YYEEEE. The CDR3 consists of 15 residues. The CDR3 DNA reads TGTGCCAGCAGCTTCGGACAGGGGGGAGCCTACGAGCAGTACTTC. Translating it yields CASSFGQGGAYEQYF.

This clone was counted a single time. The chain carries TRBV27 and TRBJ2-5; no clear D. This CDR3 has 15 residues. Deletions cut 2 bases from V and 5 bases from J, with 15 bases between. Germline CDR1 is MNHEY and CDR2 is SMNVEV (reference sequence). The CDR3 loop reads CASSLRVTRVETQYF. The CDR3 DNA follows: TGTGCCAGCAGTTTACGGGTCACTCGAGTGGAGACCCAGTACTTC.